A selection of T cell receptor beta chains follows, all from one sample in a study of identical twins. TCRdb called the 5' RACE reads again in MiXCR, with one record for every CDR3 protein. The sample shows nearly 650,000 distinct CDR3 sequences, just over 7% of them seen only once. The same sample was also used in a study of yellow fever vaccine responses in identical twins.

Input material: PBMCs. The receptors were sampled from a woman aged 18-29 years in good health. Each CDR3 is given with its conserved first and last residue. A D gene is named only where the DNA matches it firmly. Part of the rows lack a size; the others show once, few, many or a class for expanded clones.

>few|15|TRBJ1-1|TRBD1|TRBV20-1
TGCAGTGCTAGAGATCGGGACAGGGGGACGACTGAAGCTTTCTTT
CSARDRDRGTTEAFF
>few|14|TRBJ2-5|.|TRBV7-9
TGTGCCAGCAGCTCAAACGGGATGCGGGAGACCCAGTACTTC
CASSSNGMRETQYF
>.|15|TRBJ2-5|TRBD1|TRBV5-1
TGCGCCAGCAGCCCCGGACAGGGGGTAGGTGGGACCCAGTACTTC
CASSPGQGVGGTQYF
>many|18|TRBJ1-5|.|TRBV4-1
TGCGCCAGCAGCCCTGAGGGCGGGGGCCCGAATAGCAATCAGCCCCAGCATTTT
CASSPEGGGPNSNQPQHF
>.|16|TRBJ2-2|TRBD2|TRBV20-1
TGCAGTGCCCGAGGGTCAGCGGGGGCGAACACCGGGGAGCTGTTTTTT
CSARGSAGANTGELFF
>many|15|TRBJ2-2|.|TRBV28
TGTGCCAGCAGTAAGGACCGAGGGAACACCGGGGAGCTGTTTTTT
CASSKDRGNTGELFF
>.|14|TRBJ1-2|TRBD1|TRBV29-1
TGCAGCGGGTGGGACAGGGGAAAGAGTGGTGGCTACACCTTC
CSGWDRGKSGGYTF
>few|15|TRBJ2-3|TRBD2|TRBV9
TGTGCCAGCAGTGATACTAGCGGGAGAGCAGATACGCAGTATTTT
CASSDTSGRADTQYF
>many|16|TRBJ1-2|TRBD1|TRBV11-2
TGTGCCAGCAGCTCAAATTTCGCAGGGACAGCCTATGGCTACACCTTC
CASSSNFAGTAYGYTF
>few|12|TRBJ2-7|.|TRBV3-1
TGTGCCAGCAGCTTAAGGGAGTACGAGCAGTACTTC
CASSLREYEQYF
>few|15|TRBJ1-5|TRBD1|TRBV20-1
TGCAGTGCTAGGGACGACAGGGATTACAATCAGCCCCAGCATTTT
CSARDDRDYNQPQHF
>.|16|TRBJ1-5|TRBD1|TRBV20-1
TGCAGTGCTAGAGCCGGGCACAGGGGATTTGATCAGCCCCAGCATTTT
CSARAGHRGFDQPQHF
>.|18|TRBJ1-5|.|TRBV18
TGTGCCAGCTCATTAACTATCCAGGGGTTAATGAGCAATCAGCCCCAGCATTTT
CASSLTIQGLMSNQPQHF
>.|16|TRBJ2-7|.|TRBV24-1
TGTGCCACCAGTGACTCACTTCCGGGACCAACATACGAGCAGTACTTC
CATSDSLPGPTYEQYF
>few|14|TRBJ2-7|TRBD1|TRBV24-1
TGTGCCACCAGTCGTCGGGACAGAAAGTACGAGCAGTACTTC
CATSRRDRKYEQYF
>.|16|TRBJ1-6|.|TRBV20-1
TGCAGTGCTAGACCACCCGTAAGAGGGTCGGATTCACCCCTCCACTTT
CSARPPVRGSDSPLHF
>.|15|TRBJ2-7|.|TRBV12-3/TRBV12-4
TGTGCCAGCAGGGAGACGGGAGCGAGTGGTTACGAGCAGTACTTC
CASRETGASGYEQYF
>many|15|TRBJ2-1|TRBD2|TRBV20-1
TGCAGTGCTCGAGACCTAGCGGGGGCAAACAATGAGCAGTTCTTC
CSARDLAGANNEQFF
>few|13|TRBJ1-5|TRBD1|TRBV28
TGTGCCACCACCCGGGACAGAAATCAGCCCCAGCATTTT
CATTRDRNQPQHF
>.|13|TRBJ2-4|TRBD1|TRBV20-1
TGCAGTGCTCAGGACAGGGGTGCGAACATTCAGTACTTC
CSAQDRGANIQYF
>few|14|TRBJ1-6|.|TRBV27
TGTGCCAGCAGTTTAAGGGGAGAGACTTCACCCCTCCACTTT
CASSLRGETSPLHF
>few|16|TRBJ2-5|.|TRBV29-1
TGCAGCGTAGACCCCGGGACACCCCAAAACGGAGAGACCCAGTACTTC
CSVDPGTPQNGETQYF
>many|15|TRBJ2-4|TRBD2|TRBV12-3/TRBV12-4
TGTGCCAGCAGTTCAGCGGGGGGGCGCAAAAACATTCAGTACTTC
CASSSAGGRKNIQYF
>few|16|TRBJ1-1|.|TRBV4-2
TGTGCCAGCAGCCAGCGAAAGCAGGCAGGGTTCACTGAAGCTTTCTTT
CASSQRKQAGFTEAFF
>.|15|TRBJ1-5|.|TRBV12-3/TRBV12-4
TGTGCCAGCAGTAGGTTGGAGTATAGCAATCAGCCCCAGCATTTT
CASSRLEYSNQPQHF
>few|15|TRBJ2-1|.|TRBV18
TGTGCCAGCTCACCATCCAGCGGAGCCTACAATGAGCAGTTCTTC
CASSPSSGAYNEQFF
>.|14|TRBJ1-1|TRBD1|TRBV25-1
TGTGCCAGCAGTGGACGGGACAGGAAAAAAGAAGCTTTCTTT
CASSGRDRKKEAFF
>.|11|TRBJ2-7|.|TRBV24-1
TGTGCCACCAGTAGACTCTACGAGCAGTACTTC
CATSRLYEQYF
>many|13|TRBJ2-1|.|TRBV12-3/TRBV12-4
TGTGCCAGCCTTTGGACGGGCAACAATGAGCAGTTCTTC
CASLWTGNNEQFF
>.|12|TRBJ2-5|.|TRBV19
TGTGCCAGTAGTATAGATCGAGAGACCCAGTACTTC
CASSIDRETQYF
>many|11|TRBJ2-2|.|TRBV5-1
TGTGCCAGCAGTTCCACCGGGGAGCTGTTTTTT
CASSSTGELFF
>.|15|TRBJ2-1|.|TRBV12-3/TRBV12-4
TGTGCCAGCATACTTTCCGAGCACTCCTACAATGAGCAGTTCTTC
CASILSEHSYNEQFF
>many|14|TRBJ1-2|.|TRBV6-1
TGTGCCAGCAGCCCCAGGCCCGCTAACTATGGCTACACCTTC
CASSPRPANYGYTF
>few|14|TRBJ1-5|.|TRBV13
TGTGCCAGCAGCTACTCTAAGGTGAATCAGCCCCAGCATTTT
CASSYSKVNQPQHF
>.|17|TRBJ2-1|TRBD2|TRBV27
TGTGCCAGCAGTTACCCTAGCGGGGGGAGCTCCTACAATGAGCAGTTCTTC
CASSYPSGGSSYNEQFF
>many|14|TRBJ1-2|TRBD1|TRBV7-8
TGTGCCAGCAGGGCGGGACAGGGGCTCTATGGCTACACCTTC
CASRAGQGLYGYTF
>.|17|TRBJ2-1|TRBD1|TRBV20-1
TGCTGTGCTAGAACCGGACAGGGGGCGGTACATTACAATGAGCAGTTCTTC
CCARTGQGAVHYNEQFF
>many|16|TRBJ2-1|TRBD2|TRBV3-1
TGTGCCAGCAGCCTTGAATTTACAGCGGGAGACAATGAGCAGTTCTTC
CASSLEFTAGDNEQFF
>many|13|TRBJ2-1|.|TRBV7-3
TGTGCCAGCAGCCACTTAGGCCCGGATGAGCAGTTCTTC
CASSHLGPDEQFF
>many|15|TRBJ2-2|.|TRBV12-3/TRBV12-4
TGTGCCAGCAGTCCCCGGGGGCGGAACACCGGGGAGCTGTTTTTT
CASSPRGRNTGELFF
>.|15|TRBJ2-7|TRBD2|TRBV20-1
TGCAGTGCTACAACCGGATTAGCGGGGTCCTACGAGCAGTACTTC
CSATTGLAGSYEQYF
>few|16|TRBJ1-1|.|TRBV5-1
TGCGCCAGCAGCTTGGTTTATTTGGGGCCGAGCACTGAAGCTTTCTTT
CASSLVYLGPSTEAFF
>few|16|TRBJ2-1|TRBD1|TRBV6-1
TGTGCCAGCAGTGAAGTTACGGACAGGGGGGGTTATGAGCAGTTCTTC
CASSEVTDRGGYEQFF
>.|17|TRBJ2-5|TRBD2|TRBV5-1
TGCGCCAGCAGATCGGGGGGTCGGTTCTTCTACCAAGAGACCCAGTACTTC
CASRSGGRFFYQETQYF
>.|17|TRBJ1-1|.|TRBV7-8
TGTGCCAGCAGCCCCTCGAGATTGGCCGCCATGAACACTGAAGCTTTCTTT
CASSPSRLAAMNTEAFF
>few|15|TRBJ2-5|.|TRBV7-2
TGTGCCAGCAGCTTAGTAGTCGGGGAATCAGAGACCCAGTACTTC
CASSLVVGESETQYF